The 3 T cell receptor beta chains below were found in one sample sequenced in a study of blood T cells in healthy people across ages. Primers used in a second PCR of about 6 to 11 cycles were a sample-barcoded 5' primer and a J-beta primer mix. Using its own MiXCR run on the 5' RACE reads, TCRdb lists one record per CDR3 protein. The sample lists about 590,000 distinct CDR3 sequences; less than 35% were seen once. Specimen: blood. These receptors were collected from a woman at least 80 years old in good health.

In this sample, this clonotype turned up a few times. This chain connects TRBV19 to TRBJ2-4; D is perhaps TRBD1 (5 bases). CDR1 is LNHDA, CDR2 SQIVND, per germline (reference sequence). This CDR3 region has 14 residues. The germline V and J ends were trimmed by 3 bases and 4 bases, with 10 bases remaining between them. The CDR3 bases are TGTGCCAGTAGTATTGGAAGGACAAAAAACATTCAGTACTTC. The encoded protein is CASSIGRTKNIQYF.

The table lists this clonotype with many counts. The rearrangement joins TRBV5-1 to TRBJ1-6; D may be TRBD1 (5 bases). Germline-derived CDR1 and CDR2 are SGHRS and YFSETQ. The CDR3 has 14 amino acids. V was cut by 2 bases and J by 8 bases, with 11 bases left in between. CDR3 bases: TGCGCCAGCAGCTTCTACGACAGAGATTCACCCCTCCACTTT. Protein: CASSFYDRDSPLHF.

This clonotype has ten or more counts. The genes are TRBV28 and TRBJ2-5, with D possibly being TRBD2 (6 bases). V lost 5 bases and J 5 bases, leaving 15 bases between the germline ends. From germline, CDR1 is MDHEN and CDR2 SYDVKM. CDR3 length: 14 residues. The CDR3 here is CASSGDFRVETQYF. In DNA, the CDR3 is TGTGCCAGCAGTGGGGACTTCCGGGTGGAGACCCAGTACTTC.